This T cell receptor beta chain was identified in a study of T cells in Graves' hyperthyroidism and ophthalmopathy. Germline-derived CDR1 and CDR2 are KGHSY and FQNENV. CDR3 size: 15 residues. Trimming removed 2 bases at V and 3 bases at J, with 13 bases between. Uncontrolled infection, other autoimmune disease, pregnancy or lactation excluded patients. Overall study results and limits: Expanded thyroid clonotypes (above 0.001) were mostly also found in blood.

Template material for amplifying TCR beta CDR3 regions consisted of RNA transcripts. The study used the HTBI primer set for a first-round RT-PCR of the TCR CDR3. TCRdb reanalysed the multiplex PCR reads using MiXCR and keeps one entry per CDR3 protein. The profile shows hundreds of thousands of distinct CDR3 sequences, 14% to 15% of them singletons. To note about this clonotype: The antigen remains unidentified.

The receptor comes from a man aged 18-30 years with Graves' ophthalmopathy. The source material was blood. The gene calls are TRBV16 and TRBJ1-1; possibly TRBD1 for D (5 bases). The CDR3 DNA reads TGTGCCAGCAGCCAAGATCCAGAAGGGGACACTGAAGCTTTCTTT. This codes for CASSQDPEGDTEAFF.